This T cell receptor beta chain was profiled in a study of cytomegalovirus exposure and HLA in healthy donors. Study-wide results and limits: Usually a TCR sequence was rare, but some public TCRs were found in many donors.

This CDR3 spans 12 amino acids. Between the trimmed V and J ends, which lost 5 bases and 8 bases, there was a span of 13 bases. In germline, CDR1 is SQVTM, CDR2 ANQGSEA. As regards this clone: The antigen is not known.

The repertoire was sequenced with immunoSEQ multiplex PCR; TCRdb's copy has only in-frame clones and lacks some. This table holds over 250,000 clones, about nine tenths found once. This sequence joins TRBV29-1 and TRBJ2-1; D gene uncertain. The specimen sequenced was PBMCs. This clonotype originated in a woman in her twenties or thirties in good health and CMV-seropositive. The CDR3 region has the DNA TGCAGCGTTCGGCCCTTAGGCGATGAGCAGTTCTTC. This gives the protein CSVRPLGDEQFF.